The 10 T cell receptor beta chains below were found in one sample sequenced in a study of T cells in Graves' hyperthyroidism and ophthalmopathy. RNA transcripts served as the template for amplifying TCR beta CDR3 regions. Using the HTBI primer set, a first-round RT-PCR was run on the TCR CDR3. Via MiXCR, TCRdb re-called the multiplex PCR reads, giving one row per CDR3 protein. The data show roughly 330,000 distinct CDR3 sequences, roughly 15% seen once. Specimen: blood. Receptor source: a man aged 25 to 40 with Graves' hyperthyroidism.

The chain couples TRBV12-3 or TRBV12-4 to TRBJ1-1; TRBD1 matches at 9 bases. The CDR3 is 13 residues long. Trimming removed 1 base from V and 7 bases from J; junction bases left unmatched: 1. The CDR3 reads CASSLGTGDEAFF. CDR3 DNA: TGTGCCAGCAGTTTAGGGACAGGGGATGAAGCTTTCTTT.

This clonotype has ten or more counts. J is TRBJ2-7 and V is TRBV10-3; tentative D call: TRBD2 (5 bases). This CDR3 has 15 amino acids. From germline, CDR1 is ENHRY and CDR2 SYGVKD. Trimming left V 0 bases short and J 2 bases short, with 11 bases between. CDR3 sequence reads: CAISESASLTYEQYF. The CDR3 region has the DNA TGTGCCATCAGTGAGTCAGCTAGCCTTACCTACGAGCAGTACTTC.

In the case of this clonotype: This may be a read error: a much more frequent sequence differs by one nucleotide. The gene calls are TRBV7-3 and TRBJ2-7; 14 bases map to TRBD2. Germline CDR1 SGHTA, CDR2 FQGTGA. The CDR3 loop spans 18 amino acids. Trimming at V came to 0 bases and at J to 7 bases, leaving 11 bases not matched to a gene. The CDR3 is CASSLTLPGLAGVHEQYF. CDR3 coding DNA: TGTGCCAGCAGCTTAACTCTCCCGGGACTAGCGGGAGTCCATGAGCAGTACTTC.

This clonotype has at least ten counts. CDR3: CASSLPADSPLHF. The CDR3 nucleotides read TGTGCCAGCTCACTTCCCGCGGATTCACCCCTCCACTTT. This chain links TRBV18 with TRBJ1-6; no clear D. Germline CDR1 is KGHSH and CDR2 is LQKENI. This CDR3 is 13 amino acids long. V was shortened by 4 bases and J by 8 bases, with 9 bases between the two germline ends.

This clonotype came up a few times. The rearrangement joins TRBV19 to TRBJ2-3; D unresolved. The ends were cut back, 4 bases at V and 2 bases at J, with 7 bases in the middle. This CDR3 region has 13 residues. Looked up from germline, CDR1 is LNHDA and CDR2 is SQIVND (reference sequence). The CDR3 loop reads CASSNLDTDTQYF. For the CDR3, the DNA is TGTGCCAGTAGTAACCTAGACACAGATACGCAGTATTTT.

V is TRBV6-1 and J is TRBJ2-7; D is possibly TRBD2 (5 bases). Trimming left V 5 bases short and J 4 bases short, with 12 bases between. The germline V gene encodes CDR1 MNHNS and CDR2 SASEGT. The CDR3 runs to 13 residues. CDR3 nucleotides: TGTGCCAGCAGTTTGACACGGGATTACGAGCAGTACTTC. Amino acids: CASSLTRDYEQYF.

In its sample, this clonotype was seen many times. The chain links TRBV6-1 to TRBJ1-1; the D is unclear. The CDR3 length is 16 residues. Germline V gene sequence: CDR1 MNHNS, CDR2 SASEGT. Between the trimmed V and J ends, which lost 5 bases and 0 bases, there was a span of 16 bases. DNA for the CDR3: TGTGCCAGCAGTCTTACACCAGAAGGGATGAACACTGAAGCTTTCTTT. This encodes CASSLTPEGMNTEAFF.

Here the CDR3 reads CASSFAGTGPVYEQYF. The CDR3 nucleotides read TGTGCCAGCAGTTTTGCCGGGACAGGTCCTGTCTACGAGCAGTACTTC. The V and J genes are TRBV7-9 and TRBJ2-7; 8 bases line up with TRBD1. V lost 6 bases to trimming and J lost 3 bases; unmatched junction nucleotides: 13. The CDR3 contains 16 residues. Germline CDR1 and CDR2: SEHNR and FQNEAQ (reference sequence). The entire variable domain, with the rest obtained from reference TRBV7-9 and TRBJ2-7, is as follows: DTGVSQNPRHKITKRGQNVTFRCDPISEHNRLYWYRQTLGQGPEFLTYFQNEAQLEKSRLLSDRFSAERPKGSFSTLEIQRTEQGDSAMYLCASSFAGTGPVYEQYFGPGTRLTVT.

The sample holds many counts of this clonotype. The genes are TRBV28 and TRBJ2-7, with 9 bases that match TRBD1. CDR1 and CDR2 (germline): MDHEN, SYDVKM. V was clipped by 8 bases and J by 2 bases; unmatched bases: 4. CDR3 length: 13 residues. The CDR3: CASWDRAAYEQYF. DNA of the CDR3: TGTGCCAGCTGGGACAGGGCCGCCTACGAGCAGTACTTC.

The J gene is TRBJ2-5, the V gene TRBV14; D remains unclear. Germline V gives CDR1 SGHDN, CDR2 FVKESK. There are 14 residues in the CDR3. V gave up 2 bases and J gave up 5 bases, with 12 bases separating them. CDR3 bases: TGTGCCAGCAGCCAACTAGAGTTTCAGGAGACCCAGTACTTC. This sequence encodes CASSQLEFQETQYF.